Below, 12 T cell receptor beta chains from the same sample are listed, as sequenced in a study of Graves' ophthalmopathy and Graves' hyperthyroidism. Transcripts of RNA were the source for amplifying TCR beta CDR3 regions. A first-round RT-PCR used HTBI primers, followed by a second-round multiplex PCR. TCRdb re-derived calls from the multiplex PCR reads in MiXCR, one entry per CDR3 protein. The sample shows hundreds of thousands of distinct CDR3 sequences, about 40% of them seen only once. Sequencing was carried out using peripheral blood. These receptors originate from an adult man with Graves' ophthalmopathy.

As regards this clonotype: With a much larger clone just one base away, this may be a read error. In this CDR3 the conserved last residue, phenylalanine or tryptophan, is missing, so a read error is likely. This chain uses TRBV12-3 or TRBV12-4 with TRBJ2-5; the match to TRBD2 covers 12 bases. The CDR3 extends over 14 amino acids. The J segment lost 5 bases and the V segment lost 6 bases, leaving 4 bases of the junction unmatched. CDR3 nucleotide sequence: TGTGCCAGCAGCGGACTAGCGGGGACGGAGACCCAGTACGTC. This gives the protein CASSGLAGTETQYV.

The chain joins TRBV6-2 or TRBV6-3 to TRBJ1-1, with D tentatively TRBD1 (6 bases). Trimming pared 0 bases from V and 9 bases from J, leaving 11 bases between. The CDR3 has 13 residues. Germline CDR1 and CDR2: MNHEY and SVGEGT. The chain's CDR3 is CASSYSGTPKAFF. DNA for the CDR3: TGTGCCAGCAGTTACTCTGGGACACCCAAAGCTTTCTTT.

This chain uses TRBV29-1 with TRBJ2-7; 7 bases line up with TRBD1. V shed 3 bases, J shed 4 bases, and the junction held 12 bases outside the gene matches. CDR3 length equals 15 residues. Germline values: CDR1 SQVTM, CDR2 ANQGSEA. In DNA form, the CDR3 reads TGCAGCGTTGAGGCCACGACAGGGCTTGGATACGAGCAGTACTTC. This encodes CSVEATTGLGYEQYF.

A note on this clonotype: A much larger clone lies a single base off, so this may be a read error. Lacking the conserved final phenylalanine or tryptophan, this CDR3 likely reflects a read error. V gene TRBV24-1 combines with J gene TRBJ2-5; D gene ambiguous. Germline V gives CDR1 KGHDR, CDR2 SFDVKD. The CDR3 has 12 amino acids. V was cut by 6 bases and J by 1 base, with 5 bases left in between. Written as DNA, the CDR3 is TGTGCCACCAGTAGCACCCAAGAGACCCAGTACCTC. Amino acids: CATSSTQETQYL.

This clonotype was counted only a few times. This chain connects TRBV5-1 to TRBJ1-1; 7 positions agree with TRBD1. The CDR3 has 15 residues. The germline gives CDR1 SGHRS, CDR2 YFSETQ. J lost 4 bases, V lost 0 bases, and 6 bases had no gene match. The CDR3 is CASSLGGAGGTEAFF. The CDR3 DNA is TGCGCCAGCAGCTTGGGGGGGGCAGGGGGCACTGAAGCTTTCTTT. The variable domain in full, completed from reference TRBV5-1 and TRBJ1-1, reads KAGVTQTPRYLIKTRGQQVTLSCSPISGHRSVSWYQQTPGQGLQFLFEYFSETQRNKGNFPGRFSGRQFSNSRSEMNVSTLELGDSALYLCASSLGGAGGTEAFFGQGTRLTVV.

This clonotype was detected ten times or more. This rearrangement joins TRBV19 to TRBJ1-5, with 7 bases fitting TRBD1. The CDR3 has 15 amino acids. V shed 3 bases, J shed 1 base, and the junction held 3 bases outside the gene matches. Germline V gene sequence: CDR1 LNHDA, CDR2 SQIVND (reference sequence). CDR3: CASSIDRDSNQPQHF. Here the CDR3 DNA reads TGTGCCAGTAGTATCGACAGGGACAGCAATCAGCCCCAGCATTTT. The full variable domain, completed using reference TRBV19 and TRBJ1-5, is DGGITQSPKYLFRKEGQNVTLSCEQNLNHDAMYWYRQDPGQGLRLIYYSQIVNDFQKGDIAEGYSVSREKKESFPLTVTSAQKNPTAFYLCASSIDRDSNQPQHFGDGTRLSIL.

This clonotype was seen many times. The rearrangement joins TRBV2 to TRBJ1-6, with D possibly TRBD1 on 5 matching bases. Between the trimmed V and J ends, which lost 6 bases and 5 bases, there was a span of 14 bases. The CDR3 is 15 amino acids. Per the germline V gene, CDR1 is SNHLY and CDR2 is FYNNEI. DNA for the CDR3: TGTGCCAGCAGGAGAGGGGAAGGTAATAATTCACCCCTCCACTTT. This translates into CASRRGEGNNSPLHF.

This clonotype has ten or more counts. This rearrangement joins TRBV2 to TRBJ1-2, with unresolved D. The germline gives CDR1 SNHLY, CDR2 FYNNEI. This CDR3 is built from 13 residues. Trimming took off 3 bases at V and 5 bases at J, with 10 bases between the two ends. The DNA of the CDR3 is TGTGCCAGCAGTGAGAAGGGTGGATATGGCTACACCTTC. Its translation is CASSEKGGYGYTF.

This clonotype was seen ten or more times. CDR3 DNA sequence: TGCGCCAGCAGCAGTTTGGGCCGGTTGGAGACCCAGTACTTC. It yields the protein CASSSLGRLETQYF. This chain uses TRBV5-1 with TRBJ2-5; D gene unclear. V shed 4 bases and J shed 5 bases, with 15 bases lying between them. Germline V gene data show CDR1 as SGHRS and CDR2 as YFSETQ. The CDR3 is 14 amino acids.

The chain recombines TRBV12-3 or TRBV12-4 with TRBJ1-2; 7 bases agree with TRBD1. The CDR3 spans 14 residues. The CDR3 loop reads CASGKAGGVYGYTF. In DNA form, the CDR3 reads TGTGCTAGTGGGAAGGCAGGGGGAGTCTATGGCTACACCTTC.

This clonotype was detected ten times or more. J is TRBJ2-7 and V is TRBV20-1; 11 positions agree with TRBD2. The CDR3 has 14 amino acids. The germline gives CDR1 DFQATT, CDR2 SNEGSKA (reference sequence). J gave up 5 bases and V 6 bases, and 9 bases lay outside the gene matches. The chain's CDR3 is CSAHTSGRPHEQYF. The CDR3 DNA is TGCAGTGCCCACACTAGCGGGAGACCTCACGAGCAGTACTTC.

This clonotype has at least ten counts. The V and J genes are TRBV5-1 and TRBJ2-5, with a tentative D call TRBD2 (6 bases). Trimming shortened V by 0 bases and J by 6 bases, and 15 bases separated the two germline ends. In germline, CDR1 is SGHRS, CDR2 YFSETQ. The CDR3 has 15 amino acids. In nucleotides, the CDR3 is TGCGCCAGCAGCTTGGGACTAGTCTCGGCAAAGACCCAGTACTTC. Protein product: CASSLGLVSAKTQYF.